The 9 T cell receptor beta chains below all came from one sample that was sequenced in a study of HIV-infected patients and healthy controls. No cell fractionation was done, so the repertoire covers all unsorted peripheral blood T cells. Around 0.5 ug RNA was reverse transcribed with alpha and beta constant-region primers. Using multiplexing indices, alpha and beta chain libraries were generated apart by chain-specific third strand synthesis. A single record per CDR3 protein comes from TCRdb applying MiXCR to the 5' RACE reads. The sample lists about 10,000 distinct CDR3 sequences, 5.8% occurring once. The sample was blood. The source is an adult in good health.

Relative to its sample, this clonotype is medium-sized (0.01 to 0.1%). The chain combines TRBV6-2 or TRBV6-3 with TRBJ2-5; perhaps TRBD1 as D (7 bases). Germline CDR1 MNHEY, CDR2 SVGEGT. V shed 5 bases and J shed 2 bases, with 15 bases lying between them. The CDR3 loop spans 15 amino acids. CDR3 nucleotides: TGTGCCAGCAGTCGGATGGGGGGACAGCAAGAGACCCAGTACTTC. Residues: CASSRMGGQQETQYF.

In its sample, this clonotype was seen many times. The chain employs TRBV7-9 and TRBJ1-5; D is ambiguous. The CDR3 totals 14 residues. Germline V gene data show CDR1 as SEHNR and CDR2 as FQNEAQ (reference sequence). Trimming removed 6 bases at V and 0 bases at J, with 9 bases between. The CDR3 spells CASRGEHSNQPQHF. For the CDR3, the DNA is TGTGCCAGCAGGGGAGAGCATAGCAATCAGCCCCAGCATTTT.

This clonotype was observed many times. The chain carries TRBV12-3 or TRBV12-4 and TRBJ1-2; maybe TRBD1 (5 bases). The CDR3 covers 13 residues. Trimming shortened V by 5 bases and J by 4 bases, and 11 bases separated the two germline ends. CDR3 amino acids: CASSPRGIYGYTF. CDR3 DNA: TGTGCCAGCAGTCCCCGGGGGATCTATGGCTACACCTTC.

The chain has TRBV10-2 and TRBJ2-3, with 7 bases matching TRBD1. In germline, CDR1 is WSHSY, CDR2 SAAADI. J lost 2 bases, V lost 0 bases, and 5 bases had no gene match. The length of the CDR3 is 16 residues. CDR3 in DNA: TGCGCCAGCAGTGAGTCAGCACAGGGGAACACAGATACGCAGTATTTT. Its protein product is CASSESAQGNTDTQYF.

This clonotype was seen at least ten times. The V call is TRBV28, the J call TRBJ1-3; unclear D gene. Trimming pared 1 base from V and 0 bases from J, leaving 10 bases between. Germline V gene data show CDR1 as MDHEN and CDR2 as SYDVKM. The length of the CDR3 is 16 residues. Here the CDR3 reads CASSLSGSNSGNTIYF. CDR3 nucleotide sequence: TGTGCCAGCAGTTTATCCGGCAGCAACTCTGGAAACACCATATATTTT.

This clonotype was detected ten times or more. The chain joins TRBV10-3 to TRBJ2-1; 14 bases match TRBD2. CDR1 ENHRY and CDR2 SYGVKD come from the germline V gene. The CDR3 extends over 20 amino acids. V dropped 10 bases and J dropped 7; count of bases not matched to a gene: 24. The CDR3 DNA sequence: TGTGCCACCGGGGGGTCTCCGAGACTAGCGGGGGGGCATCTTGTTAATGAGCAGTTCTTC. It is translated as CATGGSPRLAGGHLVNEQFF.

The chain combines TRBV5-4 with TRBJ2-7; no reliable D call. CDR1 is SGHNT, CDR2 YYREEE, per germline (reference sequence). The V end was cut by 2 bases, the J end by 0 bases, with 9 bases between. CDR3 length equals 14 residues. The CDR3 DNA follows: TGTGCCAGCAGCTTACACCAGAGCTCCTACGAGCAGTACTTC. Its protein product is CASSLHQSSYEQYF.

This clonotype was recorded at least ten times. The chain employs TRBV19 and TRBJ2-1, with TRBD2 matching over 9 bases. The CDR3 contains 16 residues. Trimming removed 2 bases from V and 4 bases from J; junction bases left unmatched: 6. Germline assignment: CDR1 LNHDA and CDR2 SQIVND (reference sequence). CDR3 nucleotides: TGTGCCAGTAGTATAAAGGGTAGCGGGGGATACAATGAGCAGTTCTTC. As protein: CASSIKGSGGYNEQFF.

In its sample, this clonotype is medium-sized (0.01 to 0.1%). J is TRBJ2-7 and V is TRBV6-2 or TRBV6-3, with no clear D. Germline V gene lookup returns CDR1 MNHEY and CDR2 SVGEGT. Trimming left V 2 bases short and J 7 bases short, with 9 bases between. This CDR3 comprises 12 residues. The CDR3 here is CASSYEAREQYF. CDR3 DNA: TGTGCCAGCAGTTACGAGGCGAGGGAGCAGTACTTC.